This TCR beta chain is from a study of T cell responses to AZD1222 COVID-19 vaccine. The length of the CDR3 is 14 residues. Trimming cost V 7 bases and J 2 bases, with 11 bases left between them. Per the germline V gene, CDR1 is ENHRY and CDR2 is SYGVKD. Study-wide findings and caveats: The study found vaccine-associated CD4 TCRs spanning spike, dominant at 160-218 and 743-854.

A note on this clone: The antigen is undetermined.

The protocol was immunoSEQ multiplex PCR, while the TCRdb copy is restricted to in-frame clones and leaves out a portion. The sample has 110,000 or so clones; roughly 90% are singletons. The clonotype originates from an adult in good health. The V call is TRBV10-3, the J call TRBJ2-2; TRBD2 is a possible D gene (6 bases). This specimen was peripheral blood, taken on day 0 of AZD1222 vaccination. DNA for the CDR3: TGTGCCATCATGGGGGAGGCCAACACCGGGGAGCTGTTTTTT. Protein: CAIMGEANTGELFF.